These 4 T cell receptor beta chains were all obtained from the same sample, sequenced in a study of T cells in women clearing cervical HPV infection. Generated by immunoSEQ multiplex PCR, the TCRdb table keeps only in-frame clones and is missing some. Its table records roughly 30,000 clones. Sequencing was performed on blood buffy coat. These receptors were taken from a woman aged 18 to 69 with a cervical HPV16 infection that either progressed to CIN3+ or cleared (not recorded which).

Details on this clone: With the read ending 3 residues before the CDR3 end, the germline J gene is used to fill in that end. J is TRBJ1-2 and V is TRBV30; unclear D gene. The CDR3 loop spans 14 amino acids. Trimming left V 3 bases short and J 2 bases short, with 13 bases between. Germline V gene lookup returns CDR1 GTSNPN and CDR2 SVGIG (reference sequence). CDR3 loop: CAWSPMGNNYGYTF. The DNA read from the CDR3 is TGTGCCTGGAGCCCGATGGGCAACAACTATGGC.

Concerning this clone itself: The read stops 3 residues short of the end of the CDR3; the missing end is completed from the germline J gene. The V gene is TRBV19, the J gene TRBJ2-3, with TRBD1 matching 9 bases. The V segment lost 4 bases and the J segment 3 bases; nucleotides outside the gene matches: 8. CDR1 and CDR2 from the germline V gene are LNHDA and SQIVND (reference sequence). The CDR3 spans 16 residues. This chain's CDR3 is CASSKQGARGTDTQYF. The DNA read from the CDR3 is TGTGCCAGTAGTAAACAGGGGGCAAGGGGGACAGATACG.

In the case of this clone: The read finishes 3 residues shy of the CDR3 end, and the germline J gene is used to complete it. The chain is built from TRBV5-1 and TRBJ1-1; D might be TRBD1 (5 bases). The CDR3 spans 14 residues. Germline V CDR1 and CDR2: SGHRS, YFSETQ. Partial CDR3 DNA: TGCGCCAGCAGCTTGGGGGCAGGGTCGGCGGAA. This encodes CASSLGAGSAE. The full CDR3 protein reads CASSLGAGSAEAFF.

Concerning this clone itself: The read ends 3 residues shy of where the CDR3 ends; the end is completed using the germline J gene. The chain has TRBV19 and TRBJ1-1; the match to TRBD1 covers 7 bases. Germline lookup yields CDR1 LNHDA and CDR2 SQIVND (reference sequence). The J segment lost 0 bases and the V segment lost 5 bases, leaving 12 bases of the junction unmatched. The CDR3 has 17 residues. Incomplete CDR3 DNA: TGTGCCAGTAGTCCCCTCGGCCAGGGGGGAATGAACACTGAA. Amino acids: CASSPLGQGGMNTE. The complete CDR3 reads CASSPLGQGGMNTEAFF.